These 24 T cell receptor beta chains came from one sample sequenced in a study of CD8 T cells in Susac syndrome. With random hexamers, reverse transcription was performed on roughly 0.45 to 1 ug of RNA. MiXCR was run by TCRdb on the immunoSEQ multiplex PCR reads, yielding one entry per CDR3 protein. The sample has some 170,000 distinct CDR3 sequences; roughly 94% are singletons. The sequenced sample was CD4+ T cells from PBMCs. All receptors derive from a human donor with Susac syndrome.

V is TRBV5-1 and J is TRBJ2-2, with 7 bases fitting TRBD2. This CDR3 spans 16 amino acids. CDR1 and CDR2 from the germline V gene are SGHRS and YFSETQ. Trimming cost V 3 bases and J 0 bases; bases outside gene matches: 5. CDR3 residues: CASSSGGLANTGELFF. The CDR3 DNA reads TGCGCCAGCAGCTCGGGAGGACTTGCGAACACCGGGGAGCTGTTTTTT.

This chain uses TRBV5-1 with TRBJ1-1; D not resolved. Per germline, CDR1 SGHRS and CDR2 YFSETQ. Between the trimmed V and J ends, which lost 0 bases and 4 bases, there was a span of 7 bases. The CDR3 loop spans 13 amino acids. The CDR3 DNA follows: TGCGCCAGCAGCTTGGATATCTTCACTGAAGCTTTCTTT. Residues: CASSLDIFTEAFF. The variable domain in full, with the rest retrieved from reference TRBV5-1 and TRBJ1-1, is KAGVTQTPRYLIKTRGQQVTLSCSPISGHRSVSWYQQTPGQGLQFLFEYFSETQRNKGNFPGRFSGRQFSNSRSEMNVSTLELGDSALYLCASSLDIFTEAFFGQGTRLTVV.

This chain uses TRBV28 with TRBJ1-5; D is uncertain. CDR3 length equals 14 residues. Trimming left V 7 bases short and J 1 base short, with 11 bases between. The germline V gene has CDR1 MDHEN and CDR2 SYDVKM. CDR3 in amino acids: CASMVGMSNQPQHF. CDR3 DNA: TGTGCCAGCATGGTGGGGATGAGCAATCAGCCCCAGCATTTT.

This chain uses TRBV24-1 with TRBJ1-5; no firm D call. CDR3 length: 12 residues. V was clipped by 3 bases and J by 4 bases, with 3 bases between them. Looked up from germline, CDR1 is KGHDR and CDR2 is SFDVKD. This chain's CDR3 is CATSDTNQPQHF. As DNA, the CDR3 is TGTGCCACCAGTGATACTAATCAGCCCCAGCATTTT.

V gene TRBV21-1 combines with J gene TRBJ2-4. TRBV21-1 counts as a pseudogene. This CDR3 is 10 amino acids long. CDR3 bases: TGTGCCAGCAGCAAGTGGAGATTGTACTTC. Encoded protein: CASSKWRLYF.

The chain is built from TRBV19 and TRBJ2-1; the match to TRBD1 covers 7 bases. There are 16 residues in the CDR3. CDR1 is LNHDA, CDR2 SQIVND, per germline (reference sequence). The trim removed 4 bases at V and 4 bases at J, leaving 10 bases unmatched. For the CDR3, the DNA is TGTGCCAGTAGTAGCCCTCGGGACAGACTGTACAATGAGCAGTTCTTC. Protein sequence: CASSSPRDRLYNEQFF.

The chain couples TRBV12-3 or TRBV12-4 to TRBJ1-3; D is possibly TRBD1 (6 bases). V was cut by 11 bases and J by 0 bases, with 17 bases left in between. The CDR3 runs to 15 residues. DNA for the CDR3: TGTGCCGCTAGCCACAGGGAACTCTCTGGAAACACCATATATTTT. It codes for CAASHRELSGNTIYF.

The chain uses TRBV18 and TRBJ2-7, with D possibly being TRBD2 (6 bases). The germline V and J ends were trimmed by 6 bases and 7 bases, with 22 bases remaining between them. The germline CDR1 and CDR2 sequences are KGHSH and LQKENI. The CDR3 has 15 residues. DNA of the CDR3: TGTGCCAGCTCGCCTGACGGGACTGGGGGTTTGGAGCAGTACTTC. The encoded protein is CASSPDGTGGLEQYF.

This chain connects TRBV3-1 to TRBJ2-1; D possibly corresponds to TRBD2 (6 bases). Germline values: CDR1 LGHDT, CDR2 YNNKEL (reference sequence). The CDR3 has 16 amino acids. The germline V and J ends were trimmed by 0 bases and 4 bases, with 13 bases remaining between them. The CDR3 DNA is TGTGCCAGCAGCCAAGATCCGGGGGTGGTGTACAATGAGCAGTTCTTC. As protein: CASSQDPGVVYNEQFF.

The rearrangement links TRBV28 to TRBJ2-7; D gene unclear. Per germline, CDR1 MDHEN and CDR2 SYDVKM. Trimming took 2 bases from V and 7 from J, leaving 9 bases between them. CDR3 length equals 12 residues. This CDR3 reads CASSLTDWEQYF. CDR3 nucleotides: TGTGCCAGCAGTTTAACGGATTGGGAGCAGTACTTC.

V and J are TRBV25-1 and TRBJ2-5, with TRBD1 identical over 7 bases. Germline CDR1 and CDR2: MGHDK and SYGVNS. Germline trimming cut 6 bases from V and 5 bases from J; bases unmatched to any gene: 6. CDR3 length: 13 amino acids. CDR3 DNA sequence: TGTGCCAGCAGCCCCGAGACAGGGGAGACCCAGTACTTC. Translated, it gives CASSPETGETQYF.

The rearrangement uses TRBV12-3 or TRBV12-4 and TRBJ2-3; 10 positions match TRBD2. This CDR3 spans 17 amino acids. The V gene end was trimmed by 4 bases and the J gene end by 4 bases; junction bases not matched to a gene: 11. The CDR3 is CASSSRTSGDPPDTQYF. DNA for the CDR3: TGTGCCAGCAGTTCCCGGACTAGCGGAGACCCCCCAGATACGCAGTATTTT.

The gene calls are TRBV29-1 and TRBJ2-2; D call uncertain. Trimming shortened V by 1 base and J by 0 bases, and 6 bases separated the two germline ends. CDR3 length: 14 amino acids. Germline CDR1 SQVTM, CDR2 ANQGSEA. The CDR3 is CSVEGTANTGELFF. The DNA of the CDR3 is TGCAGCGTTGAAGGGACCGCGAACACCGGGGAGCTGTTTTTT.

This chain uses TRBV10-3 with TRBJ1-1; 8 bases align to TRBD1. Germline CDR1 is ENHRY and CDR2 is SYGVKD. The J segment lost 1 base and the V segment lost 4 bases, leaving 5 bases of the junction unmatched. The CDR3 covers 15 residues. In DNA, the CDR3 is TGTGCCATCAGTGCCTCGACAGGGGAGAACACTGAAGCTTTCTTT. Its protein product is CAISASTGENTEAFF.

The chain recombines TRBV11-2 with TRBJ2-1; 7 bases align to TRBD1. The germline V gene encodes CDR1 SGHAT and CDR2 FQNNGV. The CDR3 covers 15 residues. J lost 5 bases, V lost 5 bases, and 9 bases had no gene match. The CDR3 sequence: CASSLTGVGDNEQFF. The CDR3 region has the DNA TGTGCCAGCAGCCTAACAGGGGTTGGGGACAATGAGCAGTTCTTC.

The gene calls are TRBV12-3 or TRBV12-4 and TRBJ2-5, with unresolved D. CDR3 size: 14 residues. Trimming left V 3 bases short and J 3 bases short, with 11 bases between. CDR3 nucleotides: TGTGCCAGCAGTTTGACGAATACTAAAGAGACCCAGTACTTC. Residues: CASSLTNTKETQYF.

The CDR3 here is CASSHGREEPNEQFF. CDR3 bases: TGTGCCAGCAGCCACGGGAGGGAGGAGCCTAATGAGCAGTTCTTC. This chain joins TRBV4-2 and TRBJ2-1, with TRBD2 identical over 8 bases. The CDR3 is 15 residues long. Trimming at V came to 3 bases and at J to 7 bases, leaving 8 bases not matched to a gene. CDR1 LGHNA and CDR2 YNFKEQ come from the germline V gene.

The V call is TRBV5-4, the J call TRBJ2-3; no reliable D call. This CDR3 has 14 amino acids. V was shortened by 5 bases and J by 0 bases, with 10 bases between the two germline ends. Germline values: CDR1 SGHNT, CDR2 YYREEE (reference sequence). CDR3: CASSPDVSTDTQYF. The CDR3 nucleotides are TGTGCCAGCAGTCCGGACGTAAGCACAGATACGCAGTATTTT.

The J gene is TRBJ2-5, the V gene TRBV5-4; the D gene is possibly TRBD2 (6 bases). V gave up 5 bases and J gave up 1 base, with 12 bases separating them. CDR1 is SGHNT and CDR2 is YYREEE in the germline V gene (reference sequence). The length of the CDR3 is 14 residues. CDR3 nucleotides: TGTGCCAGCAGGGTTGAGACTAGCCAAGAGACCCAGTACTTC. It specifies CASRVETSQETQYF.

The chain has TRBV2 and TRBJ2-5, with D tentatively TRBD1 or TRBD2 (6 bases each). Germline V gene data show CDR1 as SNHLY and CDR2 as FYNNEI. CDR3 length: 16 residues. The ends were cut back, 1 base at V and 4 bases at J, with 16 bases in the middle. Here the CDR3 DNA reads TGTGCCAGCAGTGAAGGTCGGGGGCTTGGGAGAGAGACCCAGTACTTC. Translated: CASSEGRGLGRETQYF.

The rearrangement links TRBV27 to TRBJ1-5; TRBD1 matches at 9 bases. Unmatched junction bases numbered 6, after V lost 5 bases and J lost 1 base. Germline V gives CDR1 MNHEY, CDR2 SMNVEV (reference sequence). There are 16 residues in the CDR3. This chain's CDR3 is CASSLRQGGSNQPQHF. DNA of the CDR3: TGTGCCAGCAGTCTCCGACAGGGGGGAAGCAATCAGCCCCAGCATTTT.

Remarks on this clonotype: A read error may account for a junction end that differs from germline. The V call is TRBV20-1, the J call TRBJ2-7; 8 nucleotides match TRBD2. The CDR3 contains 13 residues. Germline-derived CDR1 and CDR2 are DFQATT and SNEGSKA (reference sequence). CDR3 residues: CSAREPGTSEQYF. Here the CDR3 DNA reads TGCAGTGCCAGAGAACCCGGGACTAGCGAGCAGTACTTC.

This chain joins TRBV2 and TRBJ1-1, with 9 bases lining up with TRBD1. The CDR3 loop spans 15 amino acids. V shed 6 bases, J shed 3 bases, and the junction held 8 bases outside the gene matches. CDR1 is SNHLY and CDR2 is FYNNEI in the germline V gene. The CDR3 coding sequence is TGTGCCAGCAGGCCCCGGACAGGGGCGGACACTGAAGCTTTCTTT. Translation: CASRPRTGADTEAFF.

This sequence joins TRBV18 and TRBJ2-7; D call uncertain. This CDR3 is built from 14 residues. Germline CDR1 KGHSH, CDR2 LQKENI. Trimming left V 0 bases short and J 2 bases short, with 8 bases between. CDR3 nucleotide sequence: TGTGCCAGCTCACCACCCAGTCATCCCTACGAGCAGTACTTC. The encoded protein is CASSPPSHPYEQYF.